This TCR beta chain comes out of a study of T cells of healthy individuals. TCRdb re-called the 5' RACE reads through MiXCR, storing one row per CDR3 protein. The table includes 41,000 or so distinct CDR3 sequences, more than 4.5% detected once. This CDR3 contains 19 residues. Unmatched junction bases numbered 23, after V lost 4 bases and J lost 7 bases. The germline V gene encodes CDR1 SGHTA and CDR2 FQGTGA. The TCR was taken from a human donor in good health. The V and J genes are TRBV7-3 and TRBJ1-2, with TRBD1 matching 8 bases. CDR3 loop: CASSSQPLGQGLSLGGYTF. The DNA for the CDR3 is TGTGCCAGCAGCTCCCAACCCCTCGGACAGGGTCTTTCTTTGGGTGGCTACACCTTC.